These T cell receptor beta chains were read from a single sample in a study of shared clonotypes between healthy human individuals. Profiling relied on immunoSEQ multiplex PCR, and the TCRdb table lists in-frame clones only, not all of them. The top ten hold 20% to 25% of the sample, which has 550,000 to 750,000 clones, 92% seen once. The sample was naive CD8+ T cells sorted from blood. Source of these receptors: a man aged 25-45 years in good health. Both conserved end residues are part of each CDR3. D genes are given only for firm matches. Clone size appears in some rows only: once, few, many, or a class for an expanded clone.

>.|TRBV30|TRBJ2-7|.
CAWNRGSYEQYF
TGTGCCTGGAACCGGGGATCCTACGAGCAGTACTTC
>TRBD2|TRBV9|TRBJ2-1|.
CASSGLAGVVGFYNEQFF
TGTGCCAGCAGCGGACTAGCGGGAGTGGTAGGGTTTTACAATGAGCAGTTCTTC
>TRBD1|TRBV5-1|TRBJ2-1|once
CASSFPVDRGENNEQFF
TGCGCCAGCAGCTTCCCCGTCGACAGGGGCGAAAACAATGAGCAGTTCTTC
>.|TRBV6-1|TRBJ2-1|.
CASKTSGVDNEQFF
TGTGCCAGCAAAACTTCGGGAGTGGACAATGAGCAGTTCTTC
>TRBD2|TRBV29-1|TRBJ2-5|.
CSVEQLAGEETQYF
TGCAGCGTTGAACAACTAGCGGGAGAGGAGACCCAGTACTTC
>TRBD2|TRBV10-1|TRBJ2-7|.
CASSEMRETNYEQYF
TGCGCCAGCAGTGAAATGCGGGAGACAAACTACGAGCAGTACTTC
>TRBD2|TRBV4-1|TRBJ2-7|.
CASGGGIAGEIYEQYF
TGCGCCAGCGGGGGGGGGATAGCGGGAGAAATCTACGAGCAGTACTTC
>.|TRBV9|TRBJ2-7|few
CASSPSGYEQYF
TGTGCCAGCAGCCCCAGCGGATACGAGCAGTACTTC
>TRBD1|TRBV7-9|TRBJ2-7|.
CASSLGQGFSYEQYF
TGTGCCAGCAGCTTGGGACAGGGATTCTCCTACGAGCAGTACTTC
>.|TRBV28|TRBJ2-7|.
CASSLEGAAIEQYF
TGTGCCAGCAGTTTGGAGGGGGCAGCGATCGAGCAGTACTTC
>.|TRBV6-1|TRBJ1-5|.
CASSDDYNQPQHF
TGTGCCAGCAGTGACGACTACAATCAGCCCCAGCATTTT
>TRBD2|TRBV4-1|TRBJ2-1|.
CASSGFLAGAYNEQFF
TGCGCCAGCAGCGGATTCCTAGCGGGAGCCTACAATGAGCAGTTCTTC
>.|TRBV7-9|TRBJ2-2|.
CASSSLGASRNTGELFF
TGTGCCAGCAGCTCCCTAGGAGCCTCGAGGAACACCGGGGAGCTGTTTTTT
>TRBD1|TRBV6-5|TRBJ1-4|few
CASSYQGTAEKLFF
TGTGCCAGCAGTTACCAAGGGACAGCTGAAAAACTGTTTTTT
>.|TRBV18|TRBJ1-1|.
CASSTETTVNTEAFF
TGTGCCAGCTCAACGGAGACGACAGTGAACACTGAAGCTTTCTTT
>.|TRBV11-2|TRBJ1-2|.
CASSSTTWVANYGYTF
TGTGCCAGCAGCTCCACTACATGGGTCGCTAACTATGGCTACACCTTC
>.|TRBV2|TRBJ1-2|.
CASSEWDTDGYTF
TGTGCCAGCAGTGAATGGGACACTGATGGCTACACCTTC
>TRBD2|TRBV10-3|TRBJ2-7|.
CATTSGDTYEQYF
TGTGCCACGACTAGCGGGGACACCTACGAGCAGTACTTC
>TRBD2|TRBV13|TRBJ2-1|.
CASSLSTSGRRHEQFF
TGTGCCAGCAGCTTAAGCACTAGCGGGAGAAGGCATGAGCAGTTCTTC
>.|TRBV20-1|TRBJ2-1|.
CSAKRYNEQFF
TGCAGTGCTAAGAGATACAATGAGCAGTTCTTC
>TRBD2|TRBV7-9|TRBJ2-1|few
CASSSGLAGNTYNEQFF
TGTGCCAGCAGCTCAGGACTAGCGGGAAATACCTACAATGAGCAGTTCTTC
>.|TRBV27|TRBJ1-5|.
CASRPTRASNQPQHF
TGTGCCAGCAGGCCGACAAGGGCTAGCAATCAGCCCCAGCATTTT
>.|TRBV5-4|TRBJ2-1|.
CASSGQRDLEVWEQFF
TGTGCCAGCAGCGGACAGCGGGACCTCGAAGTGTGGGAGCAGTTCTTC
>TRBD2|TRBV18|TRBJ2-1|.
CASSTLDEAGEGHYNEQFF
TGTGCCAGCTCAACCTTGGACGAAGCGGGAGAGGGACACTACAATGAGCAGTTCTTC
>TRBD2|TRBV5-1|TRBJ2-3|.
CASSLALAGAPGDTQYF
TGCGCCAGCAGCTTGGCGTTAGCGGGCGCCCCGGGAGATACGCAGTATTTT
>.|TRBV28|TRBJ2-7|.
CASSFGDEQYF
TGTGCCAGCAGTTTTGGCGACGAGCAGTACTTC
>TRBD2|TRBV13|TRBJ2-1|.
CASSYSGRASYNEQFF
TGTGCCAGTTCTTATAGCGGGAGGGCCTCCTACAATGAGCAGTTCTTC
>TRBD1|TRBV6-1|TRBJ2-5|.
CASSETHRGVWQETQYF
TGTGCCAGCAGTGAAACCCACAGGGGAGTATGGCAAGAGACCCAGTACTTC
>TRBD1|TRBV25-1|TRBJ2-2|once
CASSWTGPGELFF
TGTGCCAGCAGCTGGACAGGCCCCGGGGAGCTGTTTTTT
>.|TRBV27|TRBJ1-1|.
CASSLSGRNTEAFF
TGTGCCAGCAGTTTATCAGGCCGGAACACTGAAGCTTTCTTT
>.|TRBV27|TRBJ2-3|.
CASASWSDTQYF
TGTGCCAGCGCCAGTTGGTCGGATACGCAGTATTTT
>.|TRBV6-6|TRBJ1-2|.
CASSLRGGTNYGYTF
TGTGCCAGCAGCCTCCGGGGGGGGACTAACTATGGCTACACCTTC
>.|TRBV4-1|TRBJ2-7|.
CASSQENGPVYEQYF
TGCGCCAGCAGCCAAGAGAATGGACCCGTCTACGAGCAGTACTTC
>.|TRBV6-5|TRBJ2-1|.
CASSYPGPAGGKQFF
TGTGCCAGCAGTTACCCCGGGCCCGCTGGGGGTAAGCAGTTCTTC
>.|TRBV7-9|TRBJ1-3|.
CASESGSVSGNTIYF
TGTGCCAGCGAATCTGGTTCGGTCTCTGGAAACACCATATATTTT
>.|TRBV7-8|TRBJ2-1|.
CASSFALAGYNEQFF
TGTGCCAGCAGCTTCGCTTTAGCAGGCTACAATGAGCAGTTCTTC
>.|TRBV11-2|TRBJ2-3|.
CASSLSSRADTQYF
TGTGCCAGCAGCTTAAGCTCGAGGGCAGATACGCAGTATTTT
>TRBD1|TRBV28|TRBJ2-7|few
CASSSGIVDRERDYEQYF
TGTGCCAGCAGCTCAGGGATAGTTGACAGGGAGAGAGACTACGAGCAGTACTTC
>TRBD1|TRBV5-4|TRBJ2-1|.
CASSYLGTGYNEQFF
TGTGCCAGCAGCTACCTCGGGACAGGGTACAATGAGCAGTTCTTC
>.|TRBV7-3|TRBJ2-1|.
CASSLIVGEQFF
TGTGCCAGCAGCTTAATAGTCGGTGAGCAGTTCTTC